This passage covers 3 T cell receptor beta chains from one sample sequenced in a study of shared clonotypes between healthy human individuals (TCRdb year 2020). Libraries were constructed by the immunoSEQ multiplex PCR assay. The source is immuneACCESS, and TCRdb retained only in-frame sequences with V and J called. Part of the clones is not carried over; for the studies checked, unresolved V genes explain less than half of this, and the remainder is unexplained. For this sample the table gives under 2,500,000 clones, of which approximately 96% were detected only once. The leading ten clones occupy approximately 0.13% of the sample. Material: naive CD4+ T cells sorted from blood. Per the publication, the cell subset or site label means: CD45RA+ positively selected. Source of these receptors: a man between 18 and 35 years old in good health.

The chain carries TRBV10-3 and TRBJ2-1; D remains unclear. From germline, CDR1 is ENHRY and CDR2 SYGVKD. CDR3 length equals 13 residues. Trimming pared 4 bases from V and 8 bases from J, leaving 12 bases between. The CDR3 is CAISGRETDEQFF. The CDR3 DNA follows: TGTGCCATCAGTGGGAGAGAAACCGATGAGCAGTTCTTC.

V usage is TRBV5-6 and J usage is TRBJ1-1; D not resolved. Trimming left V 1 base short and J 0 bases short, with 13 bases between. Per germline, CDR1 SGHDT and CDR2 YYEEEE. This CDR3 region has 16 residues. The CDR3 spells CASSLLFTVVNTEAFF. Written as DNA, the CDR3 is TGTGCCAGCAGCTTGCTCTTCACGGTAGTGAACACTGAAGCTTTCTTT.

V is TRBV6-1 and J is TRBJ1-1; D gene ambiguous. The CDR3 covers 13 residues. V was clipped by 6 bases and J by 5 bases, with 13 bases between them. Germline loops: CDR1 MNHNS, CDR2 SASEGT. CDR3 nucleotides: TGTGCCAGCAGCGGTGGGTATCGGACTGAAGCTTTCTTT. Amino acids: CASSGGYRTEAFF.